This T cell receptor (beta chain) was observed in a study of monozygotic twins with cystic fibrosis. A word on this clone: Its antigen is unidentified.

Repertoires were generated with immunoSEQ multiplex PCR, while TCRdb's copy carries only in-frame clones and drops some. This sample carries 30,000 to 45,000 clones, over 75% of them seen once, and the ten largest clones take roughly 1.7%. Whole-study results and caveats: Low clonality (median roughly 0.0087) suggested a mostly naive repertoire. In 13 of 16 pairs, V gene usage was closest to the co-twin's.

This CDR3 is built from 15 residues. The junction had 11 bases not matched to a gene; V was cut back by 6 bases and J by 5 bases. Germline assignment: CDR1 LNHNV and CDR2 YYDKDF (reference sequence). This receptor was identified in a girl aged 2-9 years with cystic fibrosis. J is TRBJ2-5 and V is TRBV15; TRBD2 agrees at 8 bases. Sample: blood. CDR3 amino acids: CATRGFKAGVETQYF. CDR3 nucleotides: TGTGCCACCAGAGGCTTTAAAGCGGGGGTTGAGACCCAGTACTTC.